The 2 T cell receptor beta chains below come from one sample, sequenced in a study of shared clonotypes between healthy human individuals. Generated by immunoSEQ multiplex PCR, the TCRdb table keeps only in-frame clones and is missing some. The sample yields 2 million to 3 million clones, approximately 93% seen once. Sequences were obtained from naive CD4+ T cells from PBMCs. Subset specified: CD45RA+ positively selected. These TCRs come from a man between 18 and 35 years old in good health. Some clones in this sample may be carry-over from other donors' samples.

The gene calls are TRBV28 and TRBJ2-7; D is possibly TRBD1 (5 bases). The germline gives CDR1 MDHEN, CDR2 SYDVKM. V lost 7 bases and J 5 bases, leaving 12 bases between the germline ends. The CDR3 loop spans 12 amino acids. The CDR3 is CASTLLGDEQYF. In nucleotides, the CDR3 is TGTGCCAGCACACTCCTAGGGGACGAGCAGTACTTC.

The gene calls are TRBV25-1 and TRBJ2-2; D unclear. The CDR3 consists of 13 residues. Trimming shortened V by 2 bases and J by 9 bases, and 10 bases separated the two germline ends. From germline, CDR1 is MGHDK and CDR2 SYGVNS. Written as DNA, the CDR3 is TGTGCCAGCAGTGAAAACCGGGTTAGGGAGCTGTTTTTT. This codes for CASSENRVRELFF.